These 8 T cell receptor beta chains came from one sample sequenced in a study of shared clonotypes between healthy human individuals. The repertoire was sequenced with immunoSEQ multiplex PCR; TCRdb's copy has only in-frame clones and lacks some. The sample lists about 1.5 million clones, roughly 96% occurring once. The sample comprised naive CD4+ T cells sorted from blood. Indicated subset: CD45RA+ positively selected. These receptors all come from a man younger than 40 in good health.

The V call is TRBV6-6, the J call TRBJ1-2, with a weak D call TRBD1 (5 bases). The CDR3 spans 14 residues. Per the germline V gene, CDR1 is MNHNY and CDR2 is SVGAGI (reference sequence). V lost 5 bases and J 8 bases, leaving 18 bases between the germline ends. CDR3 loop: CASSPSSGGSGYTF. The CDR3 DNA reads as TGTGCCAGCAGTCCCAGCTCGGGGGGGTCGGGCTACACCTTC.

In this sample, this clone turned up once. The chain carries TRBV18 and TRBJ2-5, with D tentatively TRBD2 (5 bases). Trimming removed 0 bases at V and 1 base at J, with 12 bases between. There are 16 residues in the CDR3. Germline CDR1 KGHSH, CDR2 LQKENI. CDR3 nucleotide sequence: TGTGCCAGCTCACCACCCGGAGGAAGGGTCCAAGAGACCCAGTACTTC. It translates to CASSPPGGRVQETQYF.

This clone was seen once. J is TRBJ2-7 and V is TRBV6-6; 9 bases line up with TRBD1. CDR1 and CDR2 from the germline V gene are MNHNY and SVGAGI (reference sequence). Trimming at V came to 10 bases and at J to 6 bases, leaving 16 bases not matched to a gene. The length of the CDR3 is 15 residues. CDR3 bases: TGTGCCACCCGACTCAAGACAGGGGGGACTGGCGAGCAGTACTTC. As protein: CATRLKTGGTGEQYF.

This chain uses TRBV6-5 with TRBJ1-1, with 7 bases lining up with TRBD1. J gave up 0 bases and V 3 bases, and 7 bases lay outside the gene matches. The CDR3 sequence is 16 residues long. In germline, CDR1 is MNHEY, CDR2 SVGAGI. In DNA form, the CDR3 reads TGTGCCAGCAGTTATGGGACAGCCGTTATGAACACTGAAGCTTTCTTT. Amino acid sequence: CASSYGTAVMNTEAFF.

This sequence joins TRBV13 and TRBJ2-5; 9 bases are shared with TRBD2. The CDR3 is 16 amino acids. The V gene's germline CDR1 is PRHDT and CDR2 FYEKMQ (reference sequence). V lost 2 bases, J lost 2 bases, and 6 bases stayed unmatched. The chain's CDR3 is CASSLRGRAPQETQYF. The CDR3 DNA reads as TGTGCCAGCAGCTTACGCGGGAGGGCCCCACAAGAGACCCAGTACTTC.

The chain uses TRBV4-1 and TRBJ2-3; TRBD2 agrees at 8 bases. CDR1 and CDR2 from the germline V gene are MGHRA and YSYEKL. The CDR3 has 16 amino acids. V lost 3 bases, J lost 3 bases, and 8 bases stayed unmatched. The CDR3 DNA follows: TGCGCCAGCAGCCAGGGGCCTATAGCGGGAACAGATACGCAGTATTTT. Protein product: CASSQGPIAGTDTQYF.

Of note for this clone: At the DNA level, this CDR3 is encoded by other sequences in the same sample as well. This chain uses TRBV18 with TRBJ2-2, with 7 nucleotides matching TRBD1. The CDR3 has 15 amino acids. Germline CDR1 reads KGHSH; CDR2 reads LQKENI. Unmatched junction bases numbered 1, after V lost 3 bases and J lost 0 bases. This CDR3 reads CASSPQGANTGELFF. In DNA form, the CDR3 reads TGTGCCAGCTCACCTCAGGGGGCGAACACCGGGGAGCTGTTTTTT. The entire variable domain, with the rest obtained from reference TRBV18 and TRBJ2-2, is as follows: NAGVMQNPRHLVRRRGQEARLRCSPMKGHSHVYWYRQLPEEGLKFMVYLQKENIIDESGMPKERFSAEFPKEGPSILRIQQVVRGDSAAYFCASSPQGANTGELFFGEGSRLTVL.

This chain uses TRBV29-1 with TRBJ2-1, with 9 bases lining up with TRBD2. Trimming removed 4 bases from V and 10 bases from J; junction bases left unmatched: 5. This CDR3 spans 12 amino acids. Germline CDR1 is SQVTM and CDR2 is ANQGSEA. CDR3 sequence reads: CSVALAGIEQFF. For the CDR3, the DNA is TGCAGCGTTGCGCTAGCGGGAATAGAGCAGTTCTTC.